Described below is a single T cell receptor (beta chain) sequence and its context. Its antigen remains unidentified. Base qualities are not recorded, but no much larger clone differs from it by a single base. This entry is derived from a study of shared T cell receptors in the human thymus (dated by TCRdb to the early 2020s). Notes on the research overall: The study examined how self-reactive, shared T-cell receptor alpha chains are generated in the human thymus.

CDR1 and CDR2 were assigned from the germline V gene (reference sequence) as SEHNR and FQNEAQ. The V end loses 5 bases and the J end loses 8 bases, and a stretch of 10 bases separates them. The CDR3, cysteine through phenylalanine, is 12 amino acids long. Only the CDR3 region is kept as DNA, spanning 36 bases read in frame from base 1. The library was prepared using the immunoSEQ multiplex PCR assay. Imported from immuneACCESS, the table was reduced by TCRdb to in-frame sequences with V and J called. These copies leave out some clones; in studies compared against another copy, an unresolved V gene accounts for under half, and the cause of the remainder is not known. In all, the sample holds roughly 410,000 clones, and 85% to 95% of those were seen once. 0.02% of the sample is in the top ten clones.

This sequence uses TRBV7-9 and TRBJ2-1; no confident D gene assignment can be made. Sequencing was done on a sample of thymocytes. This receptor was obtained from a human donor. The CDR3 protein is CASSPNGDEQFF. The nucleotides are TGTGCCAGCAGCCCCAATGGAGATGAGCAGTTCTTC.